These 13 T cell receptor beta chains were sequenced from one sample in a study of vaccination and CD4 T cells after COVID-19. Indicated treatment: approximately nine-day PBMC culture with coronavirus spike peptide pools or control peptides (ViraFEST assay). The Oncomine TCR Beta short-read assay sequenced DNA from cultured CD4+ T cells. Each CDR3 protein gets one entry after TCRdb re-called the PCR reads with MiXCR. The sample includes 20,000 to 30,000 distinct CDR3 sequences, roughly 62% of them seen just once. These receptors have no identified antigens. This specimen was CD4+ T cells from blood, cultured in vitro, taken after SARS-CoV-2 vaccination. These TCRs come from a human donor who received a COVID-19 vaccine.

The CDR3 reads CASSYSYQGEETQYF. The CDR3 DNA is TGTGCCAGCAGTTACTCGTATCAGGGGGAAGAGACCCAGTACTTC. The chain employs TRBV6-5 and TRBJ2-5; 7 bases are shared with TRBD1. This CDR3 contains 15 residues. J gave up 3 bases and V 0 bases, and 4 bases lay outside the gene matches. The germline CDR1 and CDR2 sequences are MNHEY and SVGAGI.

This chain joins TRBV2 and TRBJ1-6; D is ambiguous. This CDR3 is built from 15 residues. CDR1 is SNHLY and CDR2 is FYNNEI in the germline V gene. The V and J ends lost 5 bases and 0 bases respectively, with 8 bases between them. CDR3 sequence reads: CASSRPGSYNSPLHF. CDR3 sequence (DNA): TGTGCCAGCAGTAGACCGGGCTCCTATAATTCACCCCTCCACTTT.

This clonotype has a handful of counts. A read error may produce the germline difference seen at one junction end. The genes are TRBV10-3 and TRBJ1-1, with 7 nucleotides matching TRBD1. The germline V gene has CDR1 ENHRY and CDR2 SYGVKD. The CDR3 length is 14 residues. This chain's CDR3 is CASSHRGGLAEAFF. For the CDR3, the DNA is TGTGCCAGCAGTCACAGGGGTGGGTTGGCTGAAGCTTTCTTT.

The CDR3 is CATQPRGLGNQPQHF. Written as DNA, the CDR3 is TGTGCCACTCAACCCCGGGGGCTCGGCAATCAGCCCCAGCATTTT. The chain joins TRBV24-1 to TRBJ1-5; the D gene is possibly TRBD1 (6 bases). There are 15 residues in the CDR3. From germline, CDR1 is KGHDR and CDR2 SFDVKD. The V end lost 10 bases, the J end lost 2 bases, and 17 bases lay between the germline ends.

This clonotype has a single count. CDR3 nucleotides: TGCAGTGCTAGTCGCGTAACAGCAAGTAATGGCTACACCTTC. Translated: CSASRVTASNGYTF. J is TRBJ1-2 and V is TRBV20-1; D uncertain. Trimming pared 3 bases from V and 6 bases from J, leaving 17 bases between. This CDR3 region has 14 residues. Germline V gene sequence: CDR1 DFQATT, CDR2 SNEGSKA (reference sequence).

V gene TRBV20-1 combines with J gene TRBJ2-4; either TRBD1 or TRBD2 may supply D (5 bases each). CDR1 is DFQATT, CDR2 SNEGSKA, per germline (reference sequence). Trimming stripped 3 bases from V and 7 bases from J, with 16 bases between. The CDR3 contains 14 residues. CDR3 bases: TGCAGTGCTAGGGGGCAGGGTGAGCGGAACATTCAGTACTTC. Amino acid sequence: CSARGQGERNIQYF.

This clonotype was seen a few times. The chain is built from TRBV20-1 and TRBJ1-6; 11 nucleotides match TRBD1. The CDR3 length is 15 residues. Looked up from germline, CDR1 is DFQATT and CDR2 is SNEGSKA (reference sequence). V shed 0 bases, J shed 8 bases, and the junction held 3 bases outside the gene matches. As DNA, the CDR3 is TGCAGTGCTAGAGATCGGGGACAGGGGGATTCACCCCTCCACTTT. It is translated as CSARDRGQGDSPLHF.

J is TRBJ2-2 and V is TRBV20-1, with a tentative D call TRBD1 (5 bases). The V gene's germline CDR1 is DFQATT and CDR2 SNEGSKA (reference sequence). V lost 6 bases and J lost 2, with 10 bases in between. The length of the CDR3 is 13 residues. The CDR3 DNA sequence: TGCAGTGCGACGACAGTCAACACCGGGGAGCTGTTTTTT. This encodes CSATTVNTGELFF.

The chain is built from TRBV20-1 and TRBJ2-1, with D possibly TRBD2 on 7 matching bases. The ends were cut back, 0 bases at V and 5 bases at J, with 14 bases in the middle. Germline assignment: CDR1 DFQATT and CDR2 SNEGSKA (reference sequence). The CDR3 consists of 15 residues. This chain's CDR3 is CSARDVGGADNEQFF. For the CDR3, the DNA is TGCAGTGCTAGAGATGTGGGGGGGGCAGACAATGAGCAGTTCTTC.

This chain uses TRBV7-2 with TRBJ1-1, with TRBD1 matching 8 bases. The CDR3 has 14 residues. V dropped 5 bases and J dropped 3; count of bases not matched to a gene: 5. Germline V gene sequence: CDR1 SGHTA, CDR2 FQGNSA. CDR3 sequence: CASSAWTGYTEAFF. Here the CDR3 DNA reads TGTGCCAGCAGCGCATGGACAGGGTACACTGAAGCTTTCTTT.

This chain connects TRBV7-2 to TRBJ1-5; maybe TRBD1 (5 bases). Germline V gene lookup returns CDR1 SGHTA and CDR2 FQGNSA. The CDR3 sequence is 13 residues long. V gave up 5 bases and J gave up 6 bases, with 11 bases separating them. CDR3 protein: CASSPHRSQPQHF. CDR3 coding DNA: TGTGCCAGCAGCCCCCACAGGTCTCAGCCCCAGCATTTT.

The V and J genes are TRBV6-1 and TRBJ1-1, with 10 nucleotides matching TRBD1. Germline V gives CDR1 MNHNS, CDR2 SASEGT. V was clipped by 7 bases and J by 8 bases; unmatched bases: 4. The CDR3 has 12 amino acids. CDR3 sequence reads: CASTDRGLEAFF. The CDR3 region has the DNA TGTGCCAGCACCGACAGGGGGCTAGAAGCTTTCTTT.

This sequence joins TRBV7-3 and TRBJ2-7, with D perhaps matching TRBD2 (6 bases). Trimming stripped 5 bases from V and 6 bases from J, with 17 bases between. CDR3 length: 14 amino acids. Germline CDR1 is SGHTA and CDR2 is FQGTGA. CDR3 sequence (DNA): TGTGCCAGCAGCCCCCAGACTAGTTGGACCGAGCAGTACTTC. As protein: CASSPQTSWTEQYF.